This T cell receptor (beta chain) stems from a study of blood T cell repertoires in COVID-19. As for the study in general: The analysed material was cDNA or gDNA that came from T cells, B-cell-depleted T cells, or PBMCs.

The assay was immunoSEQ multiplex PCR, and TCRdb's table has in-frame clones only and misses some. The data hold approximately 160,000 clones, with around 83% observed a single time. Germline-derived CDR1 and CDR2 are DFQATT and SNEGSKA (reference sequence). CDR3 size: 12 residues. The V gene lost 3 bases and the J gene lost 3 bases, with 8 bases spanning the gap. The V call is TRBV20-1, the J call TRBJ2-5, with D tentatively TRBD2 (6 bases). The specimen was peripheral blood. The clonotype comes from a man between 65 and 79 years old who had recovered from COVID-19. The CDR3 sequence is CSASWGEETQYF. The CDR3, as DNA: TGCAGTGCTAGTTGGGGGGAAGAGACCCAGTACTTC.